This TCR beta chain was recovered during a study of T-cell reconstitution after alpha-beta-depleted transplantation in children. Study-level results: In patients about two months after transplant, alpha-beta T cells reportedly arose from several hundred expanded graft clones. Most T-cell counts and diversity one year after the transplant came from T cells that were newly produced. TCRbeta diversity was high at day 60 in some patients (a result of surviving recipient T cells and thymic progenitors).

This CDR3 has 15 amino acids. Germline lookup yields CDR1 DFQATT and CDR2 SNEGSKA (reference sequence). The trim removed 0 bases at V and 4 bases at J, leaving 3 bases unmatched. Preparation of the TCRbeta library was carried out with unique molecular identifiers. TCRdb processed the PCR reads anew with MiXCR; each CDR3 protein has one entry. The table records about 830,000 distinct CDR3 sequences, roughly 15% of them present only once. This clonotype has at least ten counts. Its cognate antigen is unknown. The TCR was taken from a male patient aged 5 to 17 who had a stem cell transplant for acute lymphoblastic leukemia, so the T cells may come from the graft donor. Sequenced material: PBMCs, mostly from graft donor cells, taken 360 days after TCRalphabeta/CD19-depleted stem cell transplant. The chain combines TRBV20-1 with TRBJ1-6; 7 bases line up with TRBD1. The CDR3 DNA reads TGCAGTGCTAGAGAGTCGGGACAGTATAATTCACCCCTCCACTTT. Translation: CSARESGQYNSPLHF.